Below, 25 T cell receptor beta chains from the same sample are listed, as sequenced in a study of T cells expressing NK-cell markers (dated by TCRdb to 2018 to 2020). The library was built by means of 5' RACE. For sequencing, an Illumina HiSeq 2000 was employed. Through TCRdb reprocessing, the reads give one entry per CDR3 protein sequence; DNA is omitted. The sample table includes more than 400,000 distinct CDR3 sequences. The ten largest make up 7.3% of the sample. Sequenced: blood T cells: a sorted CD56 or NKG2C T cell subset, CD4+ or CD8+ T cells, or bulk PBMC T cells (not recorded which). Every receptor here comes from a woman between 18 and 70 years old in good health.

The V call is TRBV5-1, the J call TRBJ2-1; TCRdb selects TRBD2, and the lack of DNA leaves this call unchecked. Per the germline V gene, CDR1 is SGHRS and CDR2 is YFSETQ. The CDR3 covers 16 residues. This CDR3 is CASSLDVGRAGNEQFF.

The CDR3 spells CASSLTGLGDTQYF. The J gene is TRBJ2-3, the V gene TRBV7-3. The CDR3 sequence is 14 residues long. Germline V gene sequence: CDR1 SGHTA, CDR2 FQGTGA.

This sequence joins TRBV9 and TRBJ2-3; the D gene TCRdb calls, TRBD2, cannot be checked with no DNA. Per germline, CDR1 SGDLS and CDR2 YYNGEE. There are 14 residues in the CDR3. CDR3 protein: CASSDSGRADTQYF.

The chain combines TRBV18 with TRBJ2-5; the D call from TCRdb, TRBD2, cannot be confirmed without DNA. Per the germline V gene, CDR1 is KGHSH and CDR2 is LQKENI. The CDR3 length is 16 residues. This CDR3 is CASSPETSGRKETQYF.

The rearrangement links TRBV7-6 to TRBJ1-6. Germline V lookup: CDR1 SGHVS, CDR2 FNYEAQ. The CDR3 consists of 12 residues. The CDR3: CASSYISSPLHF.

The chain recombines TRBV20-1 with TRBJ2-5; without DNA, the TCRdb call of TRBD2 cannot be checked. CDR3 size: 16 residues. In germline, CDR1 is DFQATT, CDR2 SNEGSKA (reference sequence). The CDR3: CSARPSTGRLGETQYF.

The chain employs TRBV4-3 and TRBJ2-1. The CDR3 is 14 amino acids. Per germline, CDR1 LGHNA and CDR2 YSLEER. Here the CDR3 reads CASSQDPRGYEQFF.

V and J are TRBV6-1 and TRBJ2-6; without DNA, the TCRdb call of TRBD1 cannot be checked. The CDR3 length is 15 residues. From germline, CDR1 is MNHNS and CDR2 SASEGT. The CDR3 here is CASSRTVAGANVLTF.

This chain links TRBV4-2 with TRBJ2-3. Germline loops: CDR1 LGHNA, CDR2 YNFKEQ. This CDR3 is built from 17 residues. CDR3 amino acids: CASSQLAGNQYTDTQYF.

This CDR3 reads CASSFQPTVGEAFF. The V gene is TRBV27, the J gene TRBJ1-1. Germline V gene lookup returns CDR1 MNHEY and CDR2 SMNVEV (reference sequence). The CDR3 runs 14 residues.

The gene calls are TRBV11-2 and TRBJ2-5. This CDR3 region has 12 residues. The V gene's germline CDR1 is SGHAT and CDR2 FQNNGV. The CDR3 protein is CASVGTQETQYF.

The V call is TRBV30, the J call TRBJ2-2; the TRBD2 assignment by TCRdb is unverifiable without DNA. This CDR3 contains 16 residues. The germline V gene encodes CDR1 GTSNPN and CDR2 SVGIG (reference sequence). The CDR3 is CAWSGPGLAHTGELFF.

V is TRBV20-1 and J is TRBJ2-1. The CDR3 is made up of 13 amino acids. Germline-derived CDR1 and CDR2 are DFQATT and SNEGSKA (reference sequence). The CDR3 sequence is CSAWLASYNEQFF.

This chain joins TRBV2 and TRBJ1-1. From germline, CDR1 is SNHLY and CDR2 FYNNEI. The CDR3 runs to 11 residues. This chain's CDR3 is CASSGDTEAFF.

The V and J genes are TRBV28 and TRBJ2-1; no DNA is available, so the TRBD2 call from TCRdb remains unchecked. This CDR3 spans 13 amino acids. Germline loops: CDR1 MDHEN, CDR2 SYDVKM. CDR3 in amino acids: CASSFSSGYEQFF.

The rearrangement joins TRBV7-2 to TRBJ1-4; the TCRdb D gene call, TRBD1, has no DNA to confirm it. The germline V gene encodes CDR1 SGHTA and CDR2 FQGNSA. The CDR3 runs 14 residues. The CDR3 protein is CASSHRGMEEKLFF.

This sequence joins TRBV20-1 and TRBJ2-2; TCRdb selects TRBD1, and the lack of DNA leaves this call unchecked. There are 15 residues in the CDR3. Per the germline V gene, CDR1 is DFQATT and CDR2 is SNEGSKA (reference sequence). Here the CDR3 reads CSANAGTVNTGELFF.

The genes are TRBV18 and TRBJ1-4; TCRdb selects TRBD1, and the lack of DNA leaves this call unchecked. The CDR3 spans 12 residues. Germline V gives CDR1 KGHSH, CDR2 LQKENI. This CDR3 is CASSPDRENLFF.

The rearrangement uses TRBV6-1 and TRBJ2-1; TCRdb gives TRBD1 as the D gene, but with no DNA this cannot be confirmed. This CDR3 has 15 residues. Per the germline V gene, CDR1 is MNHNS and CDR2 is SASEGT. The CDR3 sequence: CASRDPGGARHEQFF.

This rearrangement joins TRBV29-1 to TRBJ2-3; TCRdb's D gene call, TRBD2, goes unchecked for lack of DNA. The CDR3 contains 12 residues. Germline V gene sequence: CDR1 SQVTM, CDR2 ANQGSEA. The CDR3 sequence: CSAGTRADTQYF.

The rearrangement links TRBV12-3 or TRBV12-4 to TRBJ2-5; the D call from TCRdb, TRBD1, cannot be confirmed without DNA. The CDR3 loop spans 15 amino acids. CDR3 loop: CASSGQGSPSETQYF.

The chain has TRBV6-2 or TRBV6-3 and TRBJ2-5; TCRdb selects TRBD2, and the lack of DNA leaves this call unchecked. Germline loops: CDR1 MNHEY, CDR2 SVGEGT. CDR3 length: 12 amino acids. CDR3: CASQDPGETQYF.

This chain connects TRBV20-1 to TRBJ2-2; the D gene TCRdb calls, TRBD1, cannot be checked with no DNA. Germline lookup yields CDR1 DFQATT and CDR2 SNEGSKA (reference sequence). This CDR3 comprises 15 residues. The CDR3 loop is CSARGQGGATGELFF.

The V call is TRBV6-1, the J call TRBJ2-2; TCRdb's D gene call, TRBD1, goes unchecked for lack of DNA. Looked up from germline, CDR1 is MNHNS and CDR2 is SASEGT. This CDR3 contains 15 residues. This CDR3 reads CASRRGQVQAGELFF.

The CDR3 here is CASSDYVRSGSYNEQFF. The chain recombines TRBV25-1 with TRBJ2-1; TCRdb gives TRBD2 as the D gene, but with no DNA this cannot be confirmed. The CDR3 consists of 17 residues. Germline CDR1 is MGHDK and CDR2 is SYGVNS.